The present T cell receptor beta chain was sequenced within a study of T cell responses to AZD1222 COVID-19 vaccine. General study results and limits: Donors, mostly white British, included more females; clonal diversity was possibly underestimated. At baseline, just six or seven AZD1222 recipients tested seropositive. Spike was spanned by vaccine-associated CD4 TCRs, which were dominant at 160-218 and 743-854.

This CDR3 region has 13 residues. Germline CDR1 SGHTS, CDR2 YDEGEE. V lost 5 bases to trimming and J lost 12 bases, with 18 bases between them. Regarding this clone: Its antigen is undetermined.

Assay used: immunoSEQ multiplex PCR; TCRdb lists only in-frame clones, some missing. The sample comprises approximately 140,000 clones, approximately 78% of which are singletons, and roughly 4.3% rests with the top ten. The sequence was collected from an adult in good health. The sequencing here drew on peripheral blood, taken on day 0 of MenACWY control vaccination. The J gene is TRBJ2-1, the V gene TRBV5-8; D remains ambiguous. The CDR3 spells CASSPDRRFTQFF. The CDR3 coding sequence is TGTGCCAGCAGTCCGGACCGCCGGTTTACGCAGTTCTTC.